The TCR beta chain described here comes from a study of blood T cell repertoires in COVID-19. The wider study: Samples taken during acute and convalescent COVID-19 were collected in the United States, Italy and Spain. PBMCs, B-cell-depleted T cells, or T cells provided the cDNA or gDNA that made up the material.

Original data processing: Amplifying reference gene primers gave estimates of nucleated cell counts. The protocol was immunoSEQ multiplex PCR, while the TCRdb copy is restricted to in-frame clones and leaves out a portion. The V and J calls and clone size come from that table; D and trimming were worked out from the DNA. The table lists roughly 140,000 clones, around 90% of them singletons, with roughly 4% in the top ten. This CDR3 region has 14 residues. With V trimmed by 6 bases and J by 4 bases, 9 bases remained unmatched. Germline V gene lookup returns CDR1 SEHNR and CDR2 FQNEAQ (reference sequence).

The specimen was peripheral blood. This clonotype was obtained from a woman aged 60-75 years with active or convalescent COVID-19. The rearrangement joins TRBV7-9 to TRBJ2-7; 7 bases match TRBD1. CDR3: CASRPRDRLYEQYF. In nucleotides, the CDR3 is TGTGCCAGCAGACCTCGGGACAGACTTTACGAGCAGTACTTC.